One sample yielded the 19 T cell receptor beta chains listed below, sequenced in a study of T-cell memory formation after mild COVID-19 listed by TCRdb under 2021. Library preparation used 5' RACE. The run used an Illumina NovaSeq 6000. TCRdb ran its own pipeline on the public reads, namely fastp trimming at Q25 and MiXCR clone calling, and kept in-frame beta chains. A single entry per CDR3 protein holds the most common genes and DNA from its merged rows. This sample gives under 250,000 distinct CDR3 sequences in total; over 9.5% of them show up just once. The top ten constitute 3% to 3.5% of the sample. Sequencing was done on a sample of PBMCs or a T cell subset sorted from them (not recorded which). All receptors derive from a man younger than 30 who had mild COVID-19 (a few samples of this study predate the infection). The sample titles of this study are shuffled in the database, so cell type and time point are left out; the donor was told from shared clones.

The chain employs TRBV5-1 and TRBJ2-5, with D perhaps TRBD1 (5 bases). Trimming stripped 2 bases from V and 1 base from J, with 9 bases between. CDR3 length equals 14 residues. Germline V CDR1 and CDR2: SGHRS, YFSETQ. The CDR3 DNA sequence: TGCGCCAGCAGCTTTGGGCAGGGCCAAGAGACCCAGTACTTC. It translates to CASSFGQGQETQYF.

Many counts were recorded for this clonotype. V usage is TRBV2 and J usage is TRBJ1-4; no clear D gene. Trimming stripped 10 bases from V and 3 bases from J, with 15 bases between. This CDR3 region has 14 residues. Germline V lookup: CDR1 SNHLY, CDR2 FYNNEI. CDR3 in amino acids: CATRRREANEKLFF. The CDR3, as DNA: TGTGCCACCAGAAGACGGGAGGCTAATGAAAAACTGTTTTTT.

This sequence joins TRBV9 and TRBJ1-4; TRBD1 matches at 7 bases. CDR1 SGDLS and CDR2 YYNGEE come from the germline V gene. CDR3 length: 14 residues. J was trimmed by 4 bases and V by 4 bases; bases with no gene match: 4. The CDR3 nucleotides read TGTGCCAGCAGCCTTCGGGACAGTAATGAAAAACTGTTTTTT. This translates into CASSLRDSNEKLFF.

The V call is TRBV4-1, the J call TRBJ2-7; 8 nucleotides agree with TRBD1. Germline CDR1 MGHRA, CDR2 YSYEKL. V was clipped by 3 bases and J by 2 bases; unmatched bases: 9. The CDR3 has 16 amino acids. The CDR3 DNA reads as TGCGCCAGCAGCCATATTGGACAGGGAGGAACCTACGAGCAGTACGTC. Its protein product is CASSHIGQGGTYEQYV.

CDR3 residues: CASSLTGGLNEQFF. The CDR3 DNA is TGTGCCAGCAGCTTAACCGGGGGGCTCAATGAGCAGTTCTTC. The rearrangement joins TRBV11-2 to TRBJ2-1, with D perhaps matching TRBD2 (7 bases). Trimming shortened V by 2 bases and J by 6 bases, and 11 bases separated the two germline ends. The CDR3 totals 14 residues. Germline CDR1 and CDR2: SGHAT and FQNNGV.

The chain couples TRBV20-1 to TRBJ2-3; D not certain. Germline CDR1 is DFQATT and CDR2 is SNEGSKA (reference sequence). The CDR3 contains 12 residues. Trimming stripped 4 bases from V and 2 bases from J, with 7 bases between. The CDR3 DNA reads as TGCAGTGCTACCCGCAACACAGATACGCAGTATTTT. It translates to CSATRNTDTQYF.

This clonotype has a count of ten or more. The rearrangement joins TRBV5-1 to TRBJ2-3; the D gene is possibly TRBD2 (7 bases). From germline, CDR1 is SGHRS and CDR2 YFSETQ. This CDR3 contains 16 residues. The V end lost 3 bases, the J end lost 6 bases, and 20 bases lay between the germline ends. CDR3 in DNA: TGCGCCAGCAGCTCGTACAGGGAGGGTCACGCGGATACGCAGTATTTT. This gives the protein CASSSYREGHADTQYF.

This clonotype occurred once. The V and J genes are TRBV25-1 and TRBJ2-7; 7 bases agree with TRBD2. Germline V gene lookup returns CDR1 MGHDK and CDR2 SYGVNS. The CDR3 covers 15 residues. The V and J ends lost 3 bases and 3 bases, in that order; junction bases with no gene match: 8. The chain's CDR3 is CASSEDGTKDYEQYF. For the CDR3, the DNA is TGTGCCAGCAGTGAGGACGGGACTAAAGACTACGAGCAGTACTTC.

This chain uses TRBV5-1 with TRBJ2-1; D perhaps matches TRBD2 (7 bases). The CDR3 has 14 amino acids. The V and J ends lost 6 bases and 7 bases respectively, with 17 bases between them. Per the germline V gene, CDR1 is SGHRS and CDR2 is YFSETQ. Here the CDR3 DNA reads TGCGCCAGCAATTGGGGGGGGCCTGGGAATGAGCAGTTCTTC. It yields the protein CASNWGGPGNEQFF.

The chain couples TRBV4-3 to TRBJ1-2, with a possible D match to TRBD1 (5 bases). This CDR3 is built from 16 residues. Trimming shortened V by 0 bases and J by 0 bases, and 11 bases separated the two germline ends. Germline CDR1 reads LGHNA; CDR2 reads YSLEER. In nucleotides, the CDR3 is TGCGCCAGCAGCCAAGATCTGACAGCAACTAACTATGGCTACACCTTC. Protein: CASSQDLTATNYGYTF.

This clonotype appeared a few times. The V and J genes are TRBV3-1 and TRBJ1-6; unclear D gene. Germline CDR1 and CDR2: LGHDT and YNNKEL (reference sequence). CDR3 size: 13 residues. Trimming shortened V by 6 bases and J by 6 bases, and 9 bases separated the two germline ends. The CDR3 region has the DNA TGTGCCAGCAGGCCAGACGGTAATTCACCCCTCCACTTT. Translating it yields CASRPDGNSPLHF.

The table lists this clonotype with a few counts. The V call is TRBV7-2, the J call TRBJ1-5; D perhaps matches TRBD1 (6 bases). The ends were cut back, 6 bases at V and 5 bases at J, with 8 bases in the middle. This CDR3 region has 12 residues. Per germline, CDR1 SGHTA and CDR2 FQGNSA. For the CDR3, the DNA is TGTGCCAGCAGGGACAGCGATCAGCCCCAGCATTTT. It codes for CASRDSDQPQHF.

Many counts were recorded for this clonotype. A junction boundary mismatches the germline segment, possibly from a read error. CDR3 in DNA: TGTGCCAGCAGTGACTCCACCCGTAAACAGGGCTACACCTTC. It is translated as CASSDSTRKQGYTF. The gene calls are TRBV6-5 and TRBJ1-2; D unclear. CDR3 length equals 14 residues. Germline V gene sequence: CDR1 MNHEY, CDR2 SVGAGI.

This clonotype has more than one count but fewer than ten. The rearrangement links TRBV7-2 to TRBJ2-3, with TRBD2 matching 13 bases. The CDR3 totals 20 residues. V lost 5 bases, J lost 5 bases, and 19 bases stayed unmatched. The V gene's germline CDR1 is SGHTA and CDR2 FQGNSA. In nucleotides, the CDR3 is TGTGCCAGCAGCCCCAGGCCCCAACTAGCGGGGGGGCTGGCTAAAGATACGCAGTATTTT. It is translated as CASSPRPQLAGGLAKDTQYF.

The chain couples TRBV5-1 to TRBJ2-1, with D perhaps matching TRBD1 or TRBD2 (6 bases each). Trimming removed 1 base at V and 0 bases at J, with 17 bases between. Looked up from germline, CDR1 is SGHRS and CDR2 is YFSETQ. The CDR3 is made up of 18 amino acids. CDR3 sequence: CASSLRSGGGSSYNEQFF. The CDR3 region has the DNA TGCGCCAGCAGCTTGCGGTCCGGGGGCGGCAGCTCCTACAATGAGCAGTTCTTC.

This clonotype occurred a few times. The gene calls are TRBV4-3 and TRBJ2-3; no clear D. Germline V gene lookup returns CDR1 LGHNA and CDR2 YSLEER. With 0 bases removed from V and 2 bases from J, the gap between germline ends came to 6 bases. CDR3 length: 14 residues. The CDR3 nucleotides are TGCGCCAGCAGCCAAGACTTAAACACAGATACGCAGTATTTT. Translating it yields CASSQDLNTDTQYF.

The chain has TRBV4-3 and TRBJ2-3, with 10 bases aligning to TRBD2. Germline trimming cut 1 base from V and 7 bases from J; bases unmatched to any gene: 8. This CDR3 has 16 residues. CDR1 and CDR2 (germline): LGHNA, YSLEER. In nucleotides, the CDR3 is TGCGCCAGCAGCCAAGCACGGGTAGCGGGGGGATATACGCAGTATTTT. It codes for CASSQARVAGGYTQYF.

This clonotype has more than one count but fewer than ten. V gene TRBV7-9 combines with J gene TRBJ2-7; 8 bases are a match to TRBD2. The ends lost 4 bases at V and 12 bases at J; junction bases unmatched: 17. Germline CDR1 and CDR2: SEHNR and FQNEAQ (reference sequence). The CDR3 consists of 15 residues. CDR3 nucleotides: TGTGCCAGCAGCTCTCTCCGGGGGGGAACGGGTAGTCGGTACGTC. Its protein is CASSSLRGGTGSRYV.

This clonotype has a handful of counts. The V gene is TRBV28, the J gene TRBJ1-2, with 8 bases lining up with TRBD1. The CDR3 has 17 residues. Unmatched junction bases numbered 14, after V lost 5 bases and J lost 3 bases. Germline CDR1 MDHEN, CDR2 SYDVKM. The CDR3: CASSSHQGASSYYGYTF. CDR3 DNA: TGTGCCAGCAGTAGCCATCAGGGGGCGAGTTCCTACTATGGCTACACCTTC.